This T cell receptor (beta chain) was identified in a study of immune characterization of retroperitoneal liposarcoma. In germline, CDR1 is SGHNT, CDR2 YENEEA. The CDR3 is made up of 15 amino acids. TCRdb re-called the PCR reads with MiXCR, one entry per CDR3 protein. The table shows approximately 9,800 distinct CDR3 sequences, with 25% to 35% occurring only once. This clonotype was observed a few times. At one boundary the junction diverges from the germline segment, which might be a read error. The genes are TRBV11-3 and TRBJ1-1; the D is unclear. The sample comprised tumor tissue. The sequence derives from a female donor with retroperitoneal liposarcoma. CDR3: CASSLDSRLNAEAFF. CDR3 DNA sequence: TGTGCCAGCAGCTTGGATTCCCGTTTGAACGCTGAAGCTTTCTTT.